This T cell receptor beta chain was sequenced during a study of blood T cell repertoires in COVID-19. Recruitment covered over 20 US areas and drew participants whose ages spanned roughly 18 to 89 years. Cohorts were based on clinical histories the participants reported. Someone with COVID-19 had been met by exposed participants within 2 weeks before study entry. Generated by immunoSEQ multiplex PCR, the TCRdb table keeps only in-frame clones and is missing some. The sample lists roughly 240,000 clones; 75% to 90% were seen once. Per germline, CDR1 MNHEY and CDR2 SMNVEV (reference sequence). The V gene lost 6 bases and the J gene lost 0 bases, with 12 bases spanning the gap. CDR3 size: 15 residues.

The sequencing input was PBMCs or T cells enriched from blood (not recorded which). The chain recombines TRBV27 with TRBJ1-3, with TRBD1 as a possible D gene (6 bases). The receptor was derived from a man aged 50 to 59 who had been exposed to COVID-19. DNA of the CDR3: TGTGCCAGCAGATTCACAGGGCTCTCTGGAAACACCATATATTTT. The encoded protein is CASRFTGLSGNTIYF.